This T cell receptor beta chain emerged from a study of T cells in Graves' hyperthyroidism and ophthalmopathy. There were TCR beta CDR3 regions amplified from RNA transcripts. TCR CDR3 underwent first-round RT-PCR with the HTBI primer set. TCRdb re-called the multiplex PCR reads through MiXCR, storing one row per CDR3 protein. The sample comprises some 580,000 distinct CDR3 sequences, approximately 15% of which are singletons, and 3% to 4% rests with the top ten. Criteria for exclusion of patients were uncontrolled infection, other autoimmune disease, pregnancy or lactation. This CDR3 is 12 amino acids long. Germline values: CDR1 DFQATT, CDR2 SNEGSKA (reference sequence). The V gene lost 0 bases and the J gene lost 8 bases, with 10 bases spanning the gap.

The clonotype was recovered from a woman in her 40s with Graves' ophthalmopathy. This chain joins TRBV20-1 and TRBJ1-1, with D possibly TRBD1 on 5 matching bases. Source material: blood. CDR3 nucleotide sequence: TGCAGTGCTAGAGACAGGGTGAAAGAAGCTTTCTTT. Protein: CSARDRVKEAFF.